Sequencing of this TCR beta chain was carried out in a study of blood T cells in healthy people across ages. This clonotype has only a few counts. A second roughly 6 to 11 cycle PCR used barcoded and J-beta primers. TCRdb re-called the 5' RACE reads with MiXCR, one entry per CDR3 protein. The table includes about 800,000 distinct CDR3 sequences, roughly 25% detected once. A further study also used this sample, focusing on T cells of mothers and their children.

The specimen was blood. This clonotype was sampled from a boy aged 5 to 17 in good health.

CDR3 residues: CASAAGTSGGLSSYNEQFF. In DNA, the CDR3 is TGTGCTAGTGCAGCCGGGACTAGCGGGGGGCTGAGCTCCTACAATGAGCAGTTCTTC. This chain joins TRBV12-5 and TRBJ2-1, with 15 positions matching TRBD2. V lost 7 bases, J lost 0 bases, and 10 bases stayed unmatched. Germline V gene sequence: CDR1 LGHNT, CDR2 FRNRAP. The CDR3 extends over 19 amino acids. Using reference TRBV12-5 and TRBJ2-1 for the parts outside the CDR3, the full variable domain is DARVTQTPRHKVTEMGQEVTMRCQPILGHNTVFWYRQTMMQGLELLAYFRNRAPLDDSGMPKDRFSAEMPDATLATLKIQPSEPRDSAVYFCASAAGTSGGLSSYNEQFFGPGTRLTVL.